Here is one T cell receptor (beta chain) with its context. Its antigen is currently unknown. The data were produced by immunoSEQ multiplex PCR, yet TCRdb's version contains in-frame clones alone and is incomplete. The sample yields 95,000 to 100,000 clones, 92% seen once. This sample stems from a study of siplizumab effects on memory and regulatory T cells. Study-wide results and limits: Naive T cells looked more diverse than memory cells, and they looked like major contributors to the alloresponse.

This TCR came from a human donor in good health. Sequenced material: non-Treg CD4+ T cells sorted from blood.

CDR3: CASSQDLGSKLYGYTF. The CDR3 DNA reads as TGCGCCAGCAGCCAAGATTTAGGATCCAAACTCTATGGCTACACCTTC. The V call is TRBV4-3, the J call TRBJ1-2; no reliable D call. From germline, CDR1 is LGHNA and CDR2 YSLEER. V lost 0 bases and J 4 bases, leaving 15 bases between the germline ends. This CDR3 contains 16 residues.